The clone carrying this TCR beta chain was picked up a small number of times. Its antigen is still unknown. With 60 Vbeta and 13 Jbeta primers, the PCR was carried out. Sequencing used immunoSEQ multiplex PCR; TCRdb keeps in-frame clones, though not all of them. The sample consists of about 140,000 clones, about 80% of them appearing once. This specimen belongs to a study of cytomegalovirus exposure and HLA in healthy donors. Across the study: An early data release held 70 million to 90 million unique TCRs from HLA-typed donors. Study observations and caveats: On later analysis, the bulk of CMV-associated TCR beta chains appeared to be HLA-restricted. Versus the approximately 700-donor mean, an Asian-associated ancestry cluster reportedly showed fewer N-insertions in a later analysis. CMV antigen specificity was confirmed in vitro for a few CMV-associated chains.

CDR3 length: 14 residues. V lost 2 bases and J 11 bases, leaving 13 bases between the germline ends. Germline V lookup: CDR1 MNHEY, CDR2 SVGAGI. The TCR originated in a middle-aged man in good health and CMV-seronegative. This rearrangement joins TRBV6-5 to TRBJ1-6; D is perhaps TRBD1 (5 bases). Sequenced input: PBMCs. The CDR3 DNA is TGTGCCAGCAGTTACGGGGCGATAGGAGCACCCCTCCACTTT. Its translation: CASSYGAIGAPLHF.